This entry describes one T cell receptor (beta chain). The antigen is unknown. The sample originates from a study of shared clonotypes between healthy human individuals. Overall study results and limits: Relative to clonotypes present in all four donors, those not shared had lower generation probabilities. Sequencing depth was expected to affect clonotype sharing among donors. The study found roughly 5% of naive CD4 clonotypes shared across several donors.

Assay: immunoSEQ multiplex PCR; the TCRdb copy retains only in-frame clones and omits some. Counted here are about 1 million clones, approximately 72% occurring once; the ten biggest clones make up approximately 1.3%. Participating donors were healthy, HIV-negative adults free of recent acute infections or vaccinations. This clonotype was obtained from a man aged 18 to 30 in good health. Sequenced sample: memory CD4+ T cells sorted from blood. Subset in this sample: CD45RA-negative fraction.

Here the CDR3 reads CASSSEGYGYTF. Written as DNA, the CDR3 is TGTGCCAGCAGCTCCGAGGGCTATGGCTACACCTTC. The chain combines TRBV7-9 with TRBJ1-2; D uncertain. Germline lookup yields CDR1 SEHNR and CDR2 FQNEAQ (reference sequence). Trimming removed 4 bases at V and 4 bases at J, with 7 bases between. CDR3 length: 12 residues.